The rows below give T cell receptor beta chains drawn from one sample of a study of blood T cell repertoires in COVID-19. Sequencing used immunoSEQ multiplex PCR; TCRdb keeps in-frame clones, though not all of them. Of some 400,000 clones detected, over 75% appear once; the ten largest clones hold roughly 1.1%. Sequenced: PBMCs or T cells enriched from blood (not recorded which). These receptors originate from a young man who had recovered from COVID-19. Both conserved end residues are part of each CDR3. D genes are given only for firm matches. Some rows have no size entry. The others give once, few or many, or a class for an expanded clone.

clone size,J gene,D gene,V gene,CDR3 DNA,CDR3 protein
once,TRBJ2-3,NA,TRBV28,TGTGCCAGCAGTACTATAGAGGAAGTGCCATATACGCAGTATTTT,CASSTIEEVPYTQYF
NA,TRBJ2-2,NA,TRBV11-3,TGTGCCAGCAGCTTAGGGGTCGAGGCCACCGGGGAGCTGTTTTTT,CASSLGVEATGELFF
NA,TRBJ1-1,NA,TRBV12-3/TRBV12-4,TGTGCCAGCAGACAAAACACTGAAGCTTTCTTT,CASRQNTEAFF
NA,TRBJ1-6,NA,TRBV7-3,TGTGCCAGCAGCTTATTAGGAGGGGCTGCATCACCCCTCCACTTT,CASSLLGGAASPLHF
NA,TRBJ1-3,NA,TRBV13,TGTGCCAGCAGCTCTAGGGACATCGGAAACACCATATATTTT,CASSSRDIGNTIYF
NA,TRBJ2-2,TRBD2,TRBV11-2,TGTGCCAGCAGCTACGCGCTAGCGGGAGGCCCCGGGGAGCTGTTTTTT,CASSYALAGGPGELFF
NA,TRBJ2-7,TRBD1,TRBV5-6,TGTGCCAGCAACTACTTGGGGGCTTCTGGACAGGGGGCGTACGAGCAGTACTTC,CASNYLGASGQGAYEQYF
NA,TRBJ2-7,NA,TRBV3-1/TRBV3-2,TGTGCCAGCAGCCGAACTCGAGTCTACGAGCAGTACTTC,CASSRTRVYEQYF
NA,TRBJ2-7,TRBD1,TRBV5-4,TGTGCCAGCAGCTTCGGGACAGGTGTCGAGCAGTACTTC,CASSFGTGVEQYF
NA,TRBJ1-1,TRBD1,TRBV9,TGTGCCAGCAGCGCCCAACAGGGGGTGGCTGAAGCTTTCTTT,CASSAQQGVAEAFF
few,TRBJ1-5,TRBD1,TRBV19,TGTGCCAGTAGAACACCTCCGGGACAGGGCTATCAGCCCCAGCATTTT,CASRTPPGQGYQPQHF
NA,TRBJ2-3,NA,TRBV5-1,NA,CAADQWREYICGTDTQYF
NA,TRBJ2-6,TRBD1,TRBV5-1,TGCGCCAGCAGCCCCCTGGGACAGGGCGCTGGGGCCAACGTCCTGACTTTC,CASSPLGQGAGANVLTF
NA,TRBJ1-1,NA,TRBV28,TGTGCCACTAATTCGAGGGGGATCGTGGACACTGAAGCTTTCTTT,CATNSRGIVDTEAFF
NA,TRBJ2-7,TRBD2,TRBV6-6,TGTGCCAGCAGCCGCCTAGCGGGGGAGCAGTACTTC,CASSRLAGEQYF
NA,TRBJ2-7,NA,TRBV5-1,TGCGCCAGCAGTTCACTGAATCCCGGGACAAGCGATGGGCAGTACTTC,CASSSLNPGTSDGQYF
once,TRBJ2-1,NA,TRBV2,TGTGCCAGCAGTGGGGACTTCAATGAGCAGTTCTTC,CASSGDFNEQFF
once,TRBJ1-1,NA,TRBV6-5,TGTGCCAGCAGCGGTAGAGGGATGAACACTGAAGCTTTCTTT,CASSGRGMNTEAFF